This is a list of T cell receptor beta chains from one sample in a study of blood T cell repertoires in COVID-19. Clones were sequenced by immunoSEQ multiplex PCR, and TCRdb holds only the in-frame ones, with some missing. Among about 250,000 clones listed, around 81% were seen once. The sequencing input was PBMCs or T cells enriched from blood (not recorded which). The receptors stem from a man aged 50 to 59 who had recovered from COVID-19. The CDR3 runs from the conserved cysteine through the conserved F or W. The D gene is left open where the match is weak. Size is omitted from some rows. Given values are once, few, many or a class for expanded clones.

J gene	V gene	D gene	clone size	CDR3 protein	CDR3 DNA
TRBJ2-7	TRBV5-5	.	.	CASSPMGGKEQYF	TGTGCCAGCAGCCCGATGGGGGGAAAAGAGCAGTACTTC
TRBJ1-2	TRBV19	.	.	CASSIPRADNYGYTF	TGTGCCAGTAGTATTCCGCGGGCAGACAACTATGGCTACACCTTC
TRBJ1-1	TRBV30	.	.	CAWTYPGNPVGAFF	TGTGCCTGGACTTACCCCGGGAACCCAGTCGGGGCTTTCTTT
TRBJ2-7	TRBV9	.	.	CASSPFGLPRLYF	TGTGCCAGCAGCCCGTTCGGACTCCCCAGACTGTACTTC
TRBJ1-4	TRBV9	.	few	CASSVGVVATNEKLFF	TGTGCCAGCAGCGTAGGCGTGGTTGCAACTAATGAAAAACTGTTTTTT
TRBJ1-1	TRBV5-1	.	few	CASSLGGRKSNTEAFF	TGCGCCAGCAGCTTGGGGGGGAGGAAGTCGAACACTGAAGCTTTCTTT
TRBJ2-7	TRBV18	.	.	CASSPQTGEQYF	TGTGCCAGCTCCCCGCAGACGGGCGAGCAGTACTTC
TRBJ2-7	TRBV28	.	.	CASSRLTYEQYF	TGTGCCAGCAGTCGGTTGACCTACGAGCAGTACTTC
TRBJ1-2	TRBV12-5	.	.	CASALSGGGPKNYGYTF	TGTGCTAGTGCCCTCTCCGGGGGGGGCCCAAAGAACTATGGCTACACCTTC
TRBJ2-7	TRBV7-9	TRBD2	.	CASSLISGGLTCEQYF	TGTGCCAGCAGCTTGATTAGCGGGGGGCTAACCTGCGAGCAGTACTTC
TRBJ2-2	TRBV18	TRBD1	once	CASSPQVTGRLSANTGELFF	TGTGCCAGCTCACCGCAAGTGACAGGGCGACTTAGCGCGAACACCGGGGAGCTGTTTTTT
TRBJ2-1	TRBV19	TRBD1	once	CASKKGDRGWNNEQFF	TGTGCCAGTAAAAAGGGGGACAGGGGGTGGAACAATGAGCAGTTCTTC
TRBJ1-4	TRBV11-2	TRBD1	.	CASHAPGQGGKLFF	TGTGCCAGCCACGCTCCGGGACAGGGAGGAAAACTGTTTTTT
TRBJ2-5	TRBV27	TRBD2	.	CASKPGLAGQETQYF	TGTGCCAGCAAGCCGGGACTAGCGGGACAAGAGACCCAGTACTTC
TRBJ1-5	TRBV6-5	.	.	CASRSFREGNQPQHF	TGTGCCAGCAGATCATTTAGGGAGGGCAATCAGCCCCAGCATTTT
TRBJ2-6	TRBV7-9	TRBD1	once	CASSTRTGGSGANVLTF	TGTGCCAGCAGCACCCGGACAGGGGGCTCTGGGGCCAACGTCCTGACTTTC
TRBJ1-1	TRBV30	TRBD1	few	CAWSRTGNTEAFF	TGTGCCTGGAGTCGGACAGGTAACACTGAAGCTTTCTTT
TRBJ2-7	TRBV27	.	.	CASSRQRQVGTYEQYF	TGTGCCAGCAGTCGCCAGAGACAGGTAGGAACCTACGAGCAGTACTTC
TRBJ1-1	TRBV28	.	.	CASAVGTPNTEAFF	TGTGCCAGTGCGGTCGGGACACCGAACACTGAAGCTTTCTTT
TRBJ2-3	TRBV18	.	once	CASSVTRTVTDTQYF	TGTGCCAGCTCAGTGACTAGGACGGTTACAGATACGCAGTATTTT
TRBJ2-5	TRBV2	TRBD1	.	CASSQGGQDQETQYF	TGTGCCAGCAGTCAAGGGGGACAGGACCAAGAGACCCAGTACTTC
TRBJ2-2	TRBV11-3	.	.	CASSLASVRTGILFF	TGTGCCAGCAGCTTAGCATCGGTCCGCACGGGAATACTGTTTTTT
TRBJ1-5	TRBV4-2	.	.	CASSQGQGQPQHF	TGTGCCAGCAGCCAAGGGCAGGGACAGCCCCAGCATTTT
TRBJ1-5	TRBV18	.	.	CASSRGAGLPQHF	TGTGCCAGCTCACGGGGAGCGGGTTTACCCCAGCATTTT
TRBJ1-6	TRBV10-1	TRBD1	.	CASTGGNNSPLHF	TGCGCCAGCACAGGGGGTAATAATTCACCCCTCCACTTT
TRBJ2-5	TRBV5-6	.	.	CASSLEGRAETQYF	TGTGCCAGCAGCTTGGAGGGCAGGGCCGAGACCCAGTACTTC
TRBJ1-3	TRBV9	.	.	CASSAGGGTLGWGNTIYF	TGTGCCAGCAGCGCCGGCGGAGGAACCCTGGGGTGGGGAAACACCATATATTTT
TRBJ1-1	TRBV28	TRBD1	.	CASSPRDRRDTEAFF	TGTGCCAGCAGTCCGCGGGACAGAAGGGACACTGAAGCTTTCTTT
TRBJ1-2	TRBV15	.	.	CATSRERGSNYGYTF	TGTGCCACCAGCAGAGAGAGAGGATCTAACTATGGCTACACCTTC
TRBJ1-6	TRBV30	.	.	CAWSGRRQADFGSPLHF	TGTGCCTGGAGTGGTAGAAGACAGGCTGATTTTGGTTCACCCCTCCACTTT
TRBJ2-7	TRBV6-5	.	.	CASSTPAQGQHEQYF	TGTGCCAGCAGTACGCCCGCACAGGGTCAACACGAGCAGTACTTC
TRBJ1-5	TRBV19	TRBD1	.	CASRGPGGSNQPQHF	TGTGCCAGTAGGGGGCCAGGGGGAAGCAATCAGCCCCAGCATTTT
TRBJ2-7	TRBV6-1	.	.	CASSEPPPRTAFSYEQYF	TGTGCCAGCAGTGAACCACCGCCCAGGACAGCCTTCTCCTACGAGCAGTACTTC
TRBJ2-3	TRBV6-5	.	few	CASTDRAGERYTQYF	TGTGCCAGCACCGACCGGGCGGGCGAACGTTATACGCAGTATTTT
TRBJ1-5	TRBV9	.	.	CASSVTGAGNQPQHF	TGTGCCAGCAGCGTAACTGGAGCGGGCAATCAGCCCCAGCATTTT
TRBJ2-7	TRBV5-1	TRBD2	.	CASSPRLAGYYEQYF	TGCGCCAGCAGCCCGCGACTAGCGGGGTACTACGAGCAGTACTTC
TRBJ2-1	TRBV7-6	.	few	CASSLAFSDNEQFF	TGTGCCAGCAGCTTAGCGTTTTCGGACAATGAGCAGTTCTTC
TRBJ2-5	TRBV7-2	.	.	CASSFSVGQETQYF	TGTGCCAGCAGCTTTAGTGTCGGCCAAGAGACCCAGTACTTC
TRBJ2-1	TRBV15	TRBD2	few	CATSRDLRGLAGRRRSYNEQFF	TGTGCCACCAGCAGAGATCTTAGGGGACTAGCGGGCCGAAGGCGCTCCTACAATGAGCAGTTCTTC
TRBJ1-1	TRBV4-1	.	few	CASSQFQVNTEAFF	TGCGCCAGCAGCCAATTTCAGGTGAACACTGAAGCTTTCTTT